This T cell receptor (beta chain) was sequenced for a study of neurological immune-mediated disorders. Synthesis of cDNA used 5'RACE (with 10-nucleotide random UMIs). TCRdb reprocessed the 5' RACE reads via MiXCR and lists one record per CDR3 protein. The sample records 80,000 to 100,000 distinct CDR3 sequences, roughly 3.5% being singletons. CDR3 size: 15 residues. The germline V gene encodes CDR1 SGHTA and CDR2 FQGNSA. J gave up 7 bases and V 6 bases, and 8 bases lay outside the gene matches. In this sample, this clonotype turned up many times. The rearrangement uses TRBV7-2 and TRBJ1-6, with TRBD1 matching 8 bases. The specimen sequenced was PBMCs. The clonotype originates from a woman in her fifties or sixties with multiple sclerosis. CDR3 residues: CASSPLSGGNSPLHF. CDR3 bases: TGTGCCAGCAGTCCACTTTCAGGGGGCAATTCACCCCTCCACTTT.